This T cell receptor (beta chain) was found in a study of metastatic and nonmetastatic thyroid tumors (dated by TCRdb to 2018 to 2020). About the study as a whole: Repertoires were compared across peripheral blood and tumor or nodule tissue samples from malignant and benign thyroid patients. Paper-wide results and their limitations: In both blood and tumor samples, malignant tumors were reported to have significantly higher TCR beta diversity than benign nodules.

V and J are truncated by 10 bases and 4 bases respectively, leaving an intervening sequence of 14 bases. The CDR3 contains 12 residues, cysteine and phenylalanine counted. Just the 36-base CDR3 DNA is kept, in frame starting at base 1. In the germline V gene, CDR1 corresponds to SNHLY and CDR2 to FYNNEI. The sample holds a few counts of this clone. The specificity of this receptor is unknown. Per-base qualities were not stored, and no clone one base away is much larger. No patient had received any treatment before thyroid surgery. The study retrospectively analysed patient clinical samples collected from about 2012 to 2019 using T-cell receptor beta sequencing. Preparation of the library involved PCR. Instrument on record: Illumina HiSeq 4000. High-throughput sequencing was used to profile the TCR beta-chain CDR3 region of every patient. Regarding the original processing steps: The researchers built a classifier to tell apart papillary thyroid cancer patients with distant metastasis, based on CDR3 differences among clinicopathological groups. The Shannon index was used to assess repertoire diversity, and the Morisita-Horn index was used to assess tumor-blood repertoire similarity. In TCRdb, the public reads were trimmed at Q25 with fastp and aligned with MiXCR, with productive beta chains retained. These V and J calls rely on TCRdb rather than the paper's analysis. The sample has around 25,000 clones on record, 20% to 30% of them singletons. Approximately 6% of the sample is in the top ten clones.

The receptor's source is a female donor with papillary thyroid cancer or a benign thyroid nodule (not recorded which). Some clones in this sample may be carry-over from other donors' samples. The chain joins TRBV2 to TRBJ2-7, with the D gene call left open. The sample comprised blood. The nucleotide sequence is given as TGTGCCATCATCTCCGCCGGATACGAGCAGTACTTC. This is translated as CAIISAGYEQYF.